This T cell receptor beta chain originates from a study of blood T cell repertoires in COVID-19. Study at large: The cDNA or gDNA used as material had been derived from T cells, B-cell-depleted T cells, or PBMCs.

Recovery among Cohort 3 donors was established by two negative PCRs, clearance, or symptom resolution. Deletions cut 3 bases from V and 8 bases from J, with 17 bases between. Germline V gene lookup returns CDR1 SGHNT and CDR2 YYREEE (reference sequence). This CDR3 is 14 amino acids long. As handled by the study authors: Amplification with reference gene primers provided the estimates of nucleated cell counts. Profiled with immunoSEQ multiplex PCR; TCRdb holds only in-frame clones, not every one. Clonal size and the V and J genes are those of that table, whereas D and trimming came from the DNA. This sample has roughly 400,000 clones, with 90% found just once.

The rearrangement links TRBV5-4 to TRBJ1-2; possibly TRBD1 for D (5 bases). Sequencing used PBMCs or T cells enriched from blood (not recorded which). The sequence came from a man between 18 and 35 years old who had recovered from COVID-19. This chain's CDR3 is CASSSRGMGSGYTF. CDR3 in DNA: TGTGCCAGCAGCTCGCGGGGGATGGGGAGCGGCTACACCTTC.